This T cell receptor (beta chain) was profiled in a study of blood T cell repertoires in COVID-19. Study-wide background: Both acute and convalescent COVID-19 samples were obtained from the United States, Italy and Spain. Sample material is recorded as cDNA or gDNA derived from T cells, B-cell-depleted T cells, or PBMCs.

Deletions cut 5 bases from V and 0 bases from J, with 11 bases between. Germline V gene data show CDR1 as LGHDT and CDR2 as YNNKEL (reference sequence). The CDR3 consists of 16 residues. How the authors handled the data: Estimation of nucleated cell counts relied on the amplification of reference gene primers. The method was immunoSEQ multiplex PCR; TCRdb's version includes in-frame clones alone and lacks a portion of them. The V and J calls and clone size are taken from that table; D and trimming were inferred from the DNA. Of around 30,000 clones listed, nearly 90% are singletons. Sequencing was performed on peripheral blood. The rearrangement joins TRBV3-1 (or the pseudogene TRBV3-2) to TRBJ1-6; D gene unclear. This receptor was taken from a man aged 55 to 69 with active COVID-19. The CDR3 sequence: CASSYDTSSYNSPLHF. In DNA form, the CDR3 reads TGTGCCAGCAGCTATGACACAAGCTCCTATAATTCACCCCTCCACTTT.